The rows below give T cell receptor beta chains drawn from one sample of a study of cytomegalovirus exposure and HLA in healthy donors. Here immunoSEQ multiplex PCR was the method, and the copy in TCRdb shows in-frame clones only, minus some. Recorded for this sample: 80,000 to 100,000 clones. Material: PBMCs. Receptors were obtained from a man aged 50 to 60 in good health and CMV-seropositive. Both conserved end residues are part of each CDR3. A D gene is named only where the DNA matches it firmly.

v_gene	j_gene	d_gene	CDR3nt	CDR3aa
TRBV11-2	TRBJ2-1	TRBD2	TGTGCCAGCAGCTTTCCGGGACTAGCGGGAGACAATGAGCAGTTCTTC	CASSFPGLAGDNEQFF
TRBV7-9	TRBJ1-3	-	TGTGCCAGCAGCTCGGGACACTACTCTGGAAACACCATATATTTT	CASSSGHYSGNTIYF
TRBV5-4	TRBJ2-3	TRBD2	TGTGCCAGCAGCTTGCGGAGCGGGAGTATAGATACGCAGTATTTT	CASSLRSGSIDTQYF
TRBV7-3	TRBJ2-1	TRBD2	TGTGCCAGCAGCTCCAGACTAGCGGGGTACAATGAGCAGTTCTTC	CASSSRLAGYNEQFF
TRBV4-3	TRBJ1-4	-	TGCGCCAGCAGCTCGCTTGCAGGGGAAAAACTGTTTTTT	CASSSLAGEKLFF
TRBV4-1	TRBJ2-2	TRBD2	TGCGCCAGCAGCCAAGATTTCCTAGCGGCAGGCACCGGGGAGCTGTTTTTT	CASSQDFLAAGTGELFF
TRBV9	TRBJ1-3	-	TGTGCCAGCAGCGTAGCGTCTTTAGCTGGAAACACCATATATTTT	CASSVASLAGNTIYF
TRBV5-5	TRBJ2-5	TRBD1	TGTGCCAGCAGCTCACAGGGGTGGGAGACCCAGTACTTC	CASSSQGWETQYF
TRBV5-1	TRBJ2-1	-	TGCGCCAGCAGCCTGGGACTGACCAACTACAATGAGCAGTTCTTC	CASSLGLTNYNEQFF
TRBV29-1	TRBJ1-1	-	TGCAGCGTTGCCCAGGGAGGGACTGAAGCTTTCTTT	CSVAQGGTEAFF
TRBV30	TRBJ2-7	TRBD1	TGTGCCTGGAGTAGGGGGCAGGGACACTACTCCTACGAGCAGTACTTC	CAWSRGQGHYSYEQYF
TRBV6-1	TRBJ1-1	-	TGTGCCAGCAAAGCGGACAGGAACACTGAAGCTTTCTTT	CASKADRNTEAFF
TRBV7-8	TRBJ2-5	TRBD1	TGTGCCAGCAGCTTTTCACCGTCGACAGGGAATCAAGAGACCCAGTACTTC	CASSFSPSTGNQETQYF
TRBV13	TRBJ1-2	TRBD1	TGTGCCAGCAGCTTCCGGGACAGAGCTAACTATGGCTACACCTTC	CASSFRDRANYGYTF
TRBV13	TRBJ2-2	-	TGTGCCAGCAGCTCCTTGAACACCGGGGAGCTGTTTTTT	CASSSLNTGELFF
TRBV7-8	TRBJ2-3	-	TGTGCCAGTCGCGGTGGAGGGCCGGATACGCAGTATTTT	CASRGGGPDTQYF
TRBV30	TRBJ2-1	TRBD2	TGTGCCTGGAGTGTACATCGACTAGCGGGAGTTCGCAATGAGCAGTTCTTC	CAWSVHRLAGVRNEQFF
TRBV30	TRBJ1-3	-	TGTGCCTGGGGCTTCGCATCTGGAAACACCATATATTTT	CAWGFASGNTIYF
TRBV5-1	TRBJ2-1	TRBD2	TGCGCCAGCAGTCCCGGACTAGCGGAGTACAATGAGCAGTTCTTC	CASSPGLAEYNEQFF
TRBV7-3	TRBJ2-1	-	TGTGCCAGCAGCTTAACTAGCGGACCTTACAATGAGCAGTTCTTC	CASSLTSGPYNEQFF
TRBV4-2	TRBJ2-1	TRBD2	TGTGCCAGCAGCCAGGTCGACGGGCGGGAGGGTTCTGATGAGCAGTTCTTC	CASSQVDGREGSDEQFF
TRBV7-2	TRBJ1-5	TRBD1	TGTGCCAGCAGCTTAGGACAGGGCAGAGAGCCCCAGCATTTT	CASSLGQGREPQHF
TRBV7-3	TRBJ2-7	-	TGTGCCAGCAGCGAGGGGGAGTGGTACGAGCAGTACTTC	CASSEGEWYEQYF
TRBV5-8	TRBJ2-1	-	TGTGCCAGCAGCCCAGGGGTCTCTTCCTACAATGAGCAGTTCTTC	CASSPGVSSYNEQFF
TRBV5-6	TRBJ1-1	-	TGTGCCAGCAGCTTGTCGGACAAAGCGTGGCCTGAAGCTTTCTTT	CASSLSDKAWPEAFF
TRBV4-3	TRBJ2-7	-	TGCGCCAGCAGCCAAGATTCGGGGAGGGAGCAGTACTTC	CASSQDSGREQYF
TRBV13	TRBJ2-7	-	TGTGCCAGCAGCCTCTACCCTGGCGAGCAGTACTTC	CASSLYPGEQYF
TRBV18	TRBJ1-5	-	TGTGCCAGCTCACCGAACAGGGTCGGGAATCAGCCCCAGCATTTT	CASSPNRVGNQPQHF
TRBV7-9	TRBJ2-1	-	TGTGCCAGCAGCCTACGGGGGGAGGGGGGCAATGAGCAGTTCTTC	CASSLRGEGGNEQFF
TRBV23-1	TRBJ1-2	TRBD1	TGCGCCACCCCCACAGGGGAAGATCATGGCTACACCTTC	CATPTGEDHGYTF
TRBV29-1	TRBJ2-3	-	TGCAGCGTTGTGCCGGGGACAGATACGCAGTATTTT	CSVVPGTDTQYF
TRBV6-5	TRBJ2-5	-	TGTGCCAGTAGACAGCTGAGTGAGACCCAGTACTTC	CASRQLSETQYF
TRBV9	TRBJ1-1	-	TGTGCCAGCAGCGTGGACTTAGGGGGGAACACTGAAGCTTTCTTT	CASSVDLGGNTEAFF
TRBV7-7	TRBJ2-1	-	TGTGCTAGCAGCTTGGACCAGGGATACAATGAGCAGTTCTTC	CASSLDQGYNEQFF
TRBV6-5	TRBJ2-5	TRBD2	TGTGCCAGCAGTGAACTAGCGGGAGCCGCAACCCAGTACTTC	CASSELAGAATQYF
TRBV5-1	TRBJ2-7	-	TGCGCCAGCAGCTTTTGGGGCGTCTCCTACGAGCAGTACTTC	CASSFWGVSYEQYF
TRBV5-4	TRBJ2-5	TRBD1	TGTGCCAGCAGCCCCTACGTGGACAGGGGATTTCGAGAGACCCAGTACTTC	CASSPYVDRGFRETQYF
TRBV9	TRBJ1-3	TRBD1	TGTGCCAGCAGCCCTAGGGGACAGGCGGTTTCTGGAAACACCATATATTTT	CASSPRGQAVSGNTIYF